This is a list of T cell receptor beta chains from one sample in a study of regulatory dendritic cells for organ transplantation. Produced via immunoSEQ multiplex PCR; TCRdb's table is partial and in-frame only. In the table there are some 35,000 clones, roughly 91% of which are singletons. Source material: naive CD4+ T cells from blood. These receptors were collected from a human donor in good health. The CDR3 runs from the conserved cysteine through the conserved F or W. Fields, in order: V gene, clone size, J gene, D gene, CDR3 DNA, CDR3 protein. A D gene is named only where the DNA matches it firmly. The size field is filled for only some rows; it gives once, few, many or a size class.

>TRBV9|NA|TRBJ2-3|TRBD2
TGTGCCAGCAGCGCCAGACTAGCGGGGGAGACAGATACGCAGTATTTT
CASSARLAGETDTQYF
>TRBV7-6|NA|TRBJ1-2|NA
TGTGCCAGCAGCTTAGAAGGGGGGTATGGCTACACCTTC
CASSLEGGYGYTF
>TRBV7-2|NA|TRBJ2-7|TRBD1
TGTGCCAGCAGCTTACGTACAGGGGTTTTCTCCTACGAGCAGTACTTC
CASSLRTGVFSYEQYF
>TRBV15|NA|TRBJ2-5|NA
TGTGCCACCAGCAGAGACGGTAGGGAGTGGGAGACCCAGTACTTC
CATSRDGREWETQYF
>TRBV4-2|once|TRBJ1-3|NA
TGTGCCAGCAGCGATGGGCGTCTCGTCCGCACCATATATTTT
CASSDGRLVRTIYF
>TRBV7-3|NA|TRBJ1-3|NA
TGTGCCAGCAGCTTAACGGGCGTCAGGGGATCGGCTGGAAACACCATATATTTT
CASSLTGVRGSAGNTIYF
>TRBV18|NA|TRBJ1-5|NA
TGTGCCAGCTCACCGACCTCGGGAGGGATGAATAGCAATCAGCCCCAGCATTTT
CASSPTSGGMNSNQPQHF
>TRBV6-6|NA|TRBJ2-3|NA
TGTGCCAGCAGACCACGGCCTCTAATGAATACGCAGTATTTT
CASRPRPLMNTQYF
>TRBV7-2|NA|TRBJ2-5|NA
TGTGCCAGCAGTTGGGCCCGCCGAGAGACCCAGTACTTC
CASSWARRETQYF
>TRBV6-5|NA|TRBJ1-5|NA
TGTGCCAGCAGTTACTCCGGGAACCACAAGGAGCCCCAGCATTTT
CASSYSGNHKEPQHF
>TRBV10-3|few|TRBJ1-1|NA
TGTGCCATCAGGTCTGACAGTGAAGCTTTCTTT
CAIRSDSEAFF